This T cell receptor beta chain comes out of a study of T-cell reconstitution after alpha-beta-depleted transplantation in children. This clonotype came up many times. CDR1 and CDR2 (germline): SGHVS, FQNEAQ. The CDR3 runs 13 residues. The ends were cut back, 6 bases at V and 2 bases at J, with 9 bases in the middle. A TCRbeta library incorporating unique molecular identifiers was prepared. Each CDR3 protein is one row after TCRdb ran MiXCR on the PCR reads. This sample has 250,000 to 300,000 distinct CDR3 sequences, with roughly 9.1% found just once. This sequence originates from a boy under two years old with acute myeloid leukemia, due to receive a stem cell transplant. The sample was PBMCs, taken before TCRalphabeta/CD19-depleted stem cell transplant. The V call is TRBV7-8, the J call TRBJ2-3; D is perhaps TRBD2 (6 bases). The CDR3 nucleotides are TGTGCCAGCAGGCGGGGTGCCACAGATACGCAGTATTTT. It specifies CASRRGATDTQYF.